This entry lists 21 T cell receptor beta chains sequenced from one sample in a study of early T cells in non-severe SARS-CoV-2 infection. TCRdb reanalysed the 5' RACE reads using MiXCR and keeps one entry per CDR3 protein. The sample consists of about 76,000 distinct CDR3 sequences, roughly 10% of them appearing once. Sequenced: whole blood. The receptors were gathered from an adult who was a healthcare worker with PCR-confirmed SARS-CoV-2 infection or an uninfected control (not recorded which).

This clonotype has a count of ten or more. The rearrangement links TRBV12-3 or TRBV12-4 to TRBJ1-2, with TRBD1 matching 12 bases. CDR3 length: 13 residues. V was pared by 6 bases and J by 6 bases, with 2 bases of the junction left unmatched. In DNA form, the CDR3 reads TGTGCCAGCAGCCGGGACAGGGGGCATGGCTACACCTTC. Its translation: CASSRDRGHGYTF.

This clonotype was counted many times. V gene TRBV12-3 or TRBV12-4 combines with J gene TRBJ2-3, with TRBD2 matching 7 bases. Trimming took 6 bases from V and 4 from J; bases not matched to a gene: 13. The length of the CDR3 is 16 residues. The CDR3 DNA reads TGTGCCAGCAGCCCCGGGGAGCGGGGAGGCGCAGATACGCAGTATTTT. Translation gives CASSPGERGGADTQYF.

In its sample, this clonotype was seen a few times. Written as DNA, the CDR3 is TGTGCCAGCAGCTTAGTGGCGGGGCAGGGGGCACCATTCTATGGCTACACCTTC. This gives the protein CASSLVAGQGAPFYGYTF. The gene calls are TRBV7-2 and TRBJ1-2; the match to TRBD1 covers 8 bases. V lost 1 base and J lost 4; bases outside the gene matches: 14. The V gene's germline CDR1 is SGHTA and CDR2 FQGNSA. The CDR3 length is 18 residues. Variable domain in full (rest from reference TRBV7-2 and TRBJ1-2): GAGVSQSPSNKVTEKGKDVELRCDPISGHTALYWYRQSLGQGLEFLIYFQGNSAPDKSGLPSDRFSAERTGGSVSTLTIQRTQQEDSAVYLCASSLVAGQGAPFYGYTFGSGTRLTVV.

The table lists this clonotype with many counts. This chain's CDR3 is CASRRALQGPGTEAFF. CDR3 nucleotides: TGTGCCAGCAGACGTGCATTACAGGGGCCGGGGACTGAAGCTTTCTTT. V is TRBV12-3 or TRBV12-4 and J is TRBJ1-1; TRBD1 agrees at 7 bases. The CDR3 has 16 residues. V was clipped by 6 bases and J by 5 bases; unmatched bases: 15.

The rearrangement links TRBV25-1 to TRBJ2-1; no definite D call. The length of the CDR3 is 14 residues. Germline values: CDR1 MGHDK, CDR2 SYGVNS. V was pared by 3 bases and J by 10 bases, with 16 bases between. The CDR3 is CASSDPATYYEQFF. The DNA of the CDR3 is TGTGCCAGCAGTGACCCCGCCACCTACTACGAGCAGTTCTTC. Full variable domain (missing parts from reference TRBV25-1 and TRBJ2-1): EADIYQTPRYLVIGTGKKITLECSQTMGHDKMYWYQQDPGMELHLIHYSYGVNSTEKGDLSSESTVSRIRTEHFPLTLESARPSHTSQYLCASSDPATYYEQFFGPGTRLTVL.

This clonotype was counted at least ten times. The CDR3 loop is CASNRANTDTQYF. CDR3 DNA: TGCGCCAGCAACAGGGCCAACACAGATACGCAGTATTTT. The genes are TRBV5-1 and TRBJ2-3; perhaps TRBD1 as D (6 bases). CDR3 length equals 13 residues. Between the trimmed V and J ends, which lost 6 bases and 2 bases, there was a span of 10 bases. In germline, CDR1 is SGHRS, CDR2 YFSETQ.

This clonotype was seen ten or more times. The genes are TRBV20-1 and TRBJ2-5; 14 bases map to TRBD2. The germline V gene has CDR1 DFQATT and CDR2 SNEGSKA (reference sequence). The junction had 5 bases not matched to a gene; V was cut back by 3 bases and J by 2 bases. The CDR3 contains 16 residues. This CDR3 is CSASTGTSGRQETQYF. In nucleotides, the CDR3 is TGCAGTGCTAGCACCGGGACTAGCGGGAGACAAGAGACCCAGTACTTC.

This clonotype turned up a few times. This chain joins TRBV20-1 and TRBJ2-5; TRBD1 agrees at 8 bases. CDR1 and CDR2 (germline): DFQATT, SNEGSKA (reference sequence). V was clipped by 4 bases and J by 5 bases; unmatched bases: 12. This CDR3 has 15 residues. The CDR3 is CSANPPGTGTETQYF. In DNA form, the CDR3 reads TGCAGTGCTAACCCGCCCGGGACAGGAACTGAGACCCAGTACTTC.

This clonotype appeared many times. The V gene is TRBV5-1, the J gene TRBJ1-1; unclear D gene. V was shortened by 4 bases and J by 1 base, with 20 bases between the two germline ends. Germline values: CDR1 SGHRS, CDR2 YFSETQ. The CDR3 consists of 17 residues. Written as DNA, the CDR3 is TGCGCCAGCAGCGGATTTAGACGGACCGATCCGAACACTGAAGCTTTCTTT. This gives the protein CASSGFRRTDPNTEAFF. The variable domain in full, completed from reference TRBV5-1 and TRBJ1-1, reads KAGVTQTPRYLIKTRGQQVTLSCSPISGHRSVSWYQQTPGQGLQFLFEYFSETQRNKGNFPGRFSGRQFSNSRSEMNVSTLELGDSALYLCASSGFRRTDPNTEAFFGQGTRLTVV.

The genes are TRBV20-1 and TRBJ2-7; D uncertain. Germline V gene lookup returns CDR1 DFQATT and CDR2 SNEGSKA (reference sequence). The CDR3 covers 10 residues. Trimming stripped 3 bases from V and 6 bases from J, with 6 bases between. CDR3 in DNA: TGCAGTGCTAGGACGGTCGAGCAGTACTTC. Amino acid sequence: CSARTVEQYF.

This clonotype has a count of ten or more. The CDR3 nucleotides are TGTGCCAGCAGCCTCGGGGACAGCCAAGAGACCCAGTACTTC. Encoded protein: CASSLGDSQETQYF. V usage is TRBV11-3 and J usage is TRBJ2-5, with 7 bases matching TRBD1. CDR1 is SGHNT, CDR2 YENEEA, per germline. The junction had 4 bases not matched to a gene; V was cut back by 5 bases and J by 1 base. This CDR3 contains 14 residues.

The chain employs TRBV13 and TRBJ2-2, with a possible D match to TRBD1 (6 bases). The germline CDR1 and CDR2 sequences are PRHDT and FYEKMQ (reference sequence). The V end lost 5 bases, the J end lost 6 bases, and 10 bases lay between the germline ends. This CDR3 has 13 residues. DNA of the CDR3: TGTGCCAGCAGCCCCCAGGGGCCCGGGGAGCTGTTTTTT. This translates into CASSPQGPGELFF.

The V and J genes are TRBV7-3 and TRBJ2-5; 10 nucleotides align to TRBD2. This CDR3 is built from 15 residues. Looked up from germline, CDR1 is SGHTA and CDR2 is FQGTGA. The V gene end was trimmed by 5 bases and the J gene end by 4 bases; junction bases not matched to a gene: 7. CDR3 sequence (DNA): TGTGCCAGCAGCCACAGCGGGGGGGCCCCAGAGACCCAGTACTTC. Its protein is CASSHSGGAPETQYF.

This clonotype was picked up a small number of times. The chain carries TRBV7-3 and TRBJ1-1; D may be TRBD1 (6 bases). The germline CDR1 and CDR2 sequences are SGHTA and FQGTGA. Trimming took off 5 bases at V and 5 bases at J, with 18 bases between the two ends. There are 15 residues in the CDR3. The CDR3 protein is CASSPNEGVWTEAFF. Written as DNA, the CDR3 is TGTGCCAGCAGCCCAAACGAGGGGGTTTGGACTGAAGCTTTCTTT.

This clonotype was picked up a small number of times. This rearrangement joins TRBV2 to TRBJ1-2, with TRBD1 as a possible D gene (6 bases). Germline CDR1 reads SNHLY; CDR2 reads FYNNEI. V lost 4 bases and J 2 bases, leaving 17 bases between the germline ends. This CDR3 region has 16 residues. CDR3 sequence reads: CASSGGRGGMNYGYTF. The CDR3, as DNA: TGTGCCAGCAGTGGAGGTAGAGGGGGAATGAACTATGGCTACACCTTC.

The table lists this clonotype with many counts. This chain joins TRBV5-6 and TRBJ1-3; D may be TRBD1 (6 bases). Germline V CDR1 and CDR2: SGHDT, YYEEEE. V was cut by 0 bases and J by 6 bases, with 16 bases left in between. The CDR3 sequence is 16 residues long. This CDR3 is CASSLGQDSQENTIYF. Here the CDR3 DNA reads TGTGCCAGCAGCTTGGGTCAGGACAGCCAAGAAAACACCATATATTTT.

The genes are TRBV7-3 and TRBJ2-3, with 7 bases identical to TRBD2. V gave up 3 bases and J gave up 4 bases; unmatched junction bases: 7. The CDR3 length is 15 residues. In germline, CDR1 is SGHTA, CDR2 FQGTGA. CDR3 protein: CASSFGGGVADTQYF. CDR3 DNA sequence: TGTGCCAGCAGCTTCGGCGGGGGAGTCGCAGATACGCAGTATTTT.

This clonotype was counted only a few times. The V call is TRBV29-1, the J call TRBJ2-2, with a tentative D call TRBD2 (5 bases). V shed 3 bases and J shed 1 base, with 9 bases lying between them. The CDR3 is made up of 14 amino acids. Looked up from germline, CDR1 is SQVTM and CDR2 is ANQGSEA. The CDR3 bases are TGCAGCGTTGACCTCCGGGAGAACACCGGGGAGCTGTTTTTT. It translates to CSVDLRENTGELFF.

The chain links TRBV6-5 to TRBJ1-6, with TRBD1 identical over 7 bases. The junction had 6 bases not matched to a gene; V was cut back by 6 bases and J by 7 bases. The CDR3 has 14 residues. The germline gives CDR1 MNHEY, CDR2 SVGAGI. Here the CDR3 reads CASSQTGPNSPLHF. The CDR3 DNA sequence: TGTGCCAGCAGCCAGACAGGGCCAAATTCACCCCTCCACTTT.

This chain joins TRBV7-6 and TRBJ2-7; tentatively, D is TRBD1 or TRBD2 (6 bases each). Germline V gene sequence: CDR1 SGHVS, CDR2 FNYEAQ. V was clipped by 4 bases and J by 6 bases, with 22 bases between them. The CDR3 loop spans 16 amino acids. CDR3 coding DNA: TGTGCCAGCAGCTCGTTCCCAGCATCGGGGGCAGGCGAGCAGTACTTC. Its translation: CASSSFPASGAGEQYF.

This clonotype has more than one count but fewer than ten. J is TRBJ2-7 and V is TRBV14; 7 nucleotides align to TRBD1. V gave up 2 bases and J gave up 4 bases; unmatched junction bases: 17. The CDR3 is 18 amino acids. Germline CDR1 reads SGHDN; CDR2 reads FVKESK. CDR3 sequence: CASSQRGLTGDHGYEQYF. The DNA for the CDR3 is TGTGCCAGCAGCCAAAGGGGATTAACAGGGGATCACGGGTACGAGCAGTACTTC. The variable domain in full, with the rest retrieved from reference TRBV14 and TRBJ2-7, is EAGVTQFPSHSVIEKGQTVTLRCDPISGHDNLYWYRRVMGKEIKFLLHFVKESKQDESGMPNNRFLAERTGGTYSTLKVQPAELEDSGVYFCASSQRGLTGDHGYEQYFGPGTRLTVT.